Below are 17 T cell receptor beta chains sequenced from a single sample in a study of CD39 and CD103 CD8 tumor-infiltrating T cells. Generated by immunoSEQ multiplex PCR, the TCRdb table keeps only in-frame clones and is missing some. The data contain just under 3,000 clones, 83% of them singletons. Specimen: CD39- CD103- CD8+ T cells sorted from the tumor. Sample subset: CD103-CD39- double-negative CD45RA- CD8 T cells. The receptors originated from a human donor with head and neck squamous cell carcinoma.

The chain carries TRBV7-9 and TRBJ2-5; TRBD1 matches 11 bases. Germline V gives CDR1 SEHNR, CDR2 FQNEAQ (reference sequence). J was trimmed by 4 bases and V by 8 bases; bases with no gene match: 3. This CDR3 is built from 13 residues. The CDR3 here is CASRDRGIETQYF. DNA for the CDR3: TGTGCCAGCCGGGACAGGGGGATAGAGACCCAGTACTTC.

The sample holds one count of this clone. The V and J genes are TRBV19 and TRBJ2-7; 7 bases are a match to TRBD1. Trimming took 4 bases from V and 4 from J; bases not matched to a gene: 4. The CDR3 sequence is 13 residues long. CDR1 LNHDA and CDR2 SQIVND come from the germline V gene (reference sequence). CDR3: CASSRQTGYEQYF. In DNA form, the CDR3 reads TGTGCCAGTAGTAGGCAGACAGGGTACGAGCAGTACTTC.

The chain employs TRBV2 and TRBJ2-1; D might be TRBD2 (5 bases). Trimming removed 8 bases from V and 4 bases from J, with 9 bases in between. Germline-derived CDR1 and CDR2 are SNHLY and FYNNEI. The length of the CDR3 is 12 residues. Written as DNA, the CDR3 is TGTGCCAGCGCCCCGGGATACAATGAGCAGTTCTTC. It codes for CASAPGYNEQFF.

The J gene is TRBJ1-5, the V gene TRBV5-6; D uncertain. Looked up from germline, CDR1 is SGHDT and CDR2 is YYEEEE. The CDR3 is made up of 12 amino acids. With 5 bases removed from V and 3 bases from J, the gap between germline ends came to 6 bases. The CDR3 region is CASSLDNQPQHF. The DNA for the CDR3 is TGTGCCAGCAGTCTAGACAATCAGCCCCAGCATTTT.

The J gene is TRBJ1-6, the V gene TRBV7-2; D gene ambiguous. Germline values: CDR1 SGHTA, CDR2 FQGNSA. This CDR3 has 13 amino acids. With 1 base removed from V and 9 bases from J, the gap between germline ends came to 7 bases. In nucleotides, the CDR3 is TGTGCCAGCAGCTTAGATACGGTTTCACCCCTCCACTTT. This sequence encodes CASSLDTVSPLHF.

This rearrangement joins TRBV30 to TRBJ2-1, with 9 bases fitting TRBD2. The trim removed 3 bases at V and 8 bases at J, leaving 11 bases unmatched. Looked up from germline, CDR1 is GTSNPN and CDR2 is SVGIG (reference sequence). CDR3 length: 15 residues. The CDR3 is CAWSAGGGGVDEQFF. The CDR3 DNA is TGTGCCTGGAGCGCCGGGGGCGGGGGGGTGGATGAGCAGTTCTTC.

The chain combines TRBV30 with TRBJ1-2; D gene ambiguous. CDR3 length equals 13 residues. From germline, CDR1 is GTSNPN and CDR2 SVGIG (reference sequence). This CDR3 is CAREGREVYGYTF. The CDR3 bases are TGTGCGCGGGAAGGGAGAGAAGTCTATGGCTACACCTTC.

The chain couples TRBV7-9 to TRBJ2-7, with D possibly TRBD2 on 5 matching bases. CDR3 size: 13 residues. Trimming took 5 bases from V and 4 from J, leaving 12 bases between them. The germline V gene encodes CDR1 SEHNR and CDR2 FQNEAQ (reference sequence). CDR3 amino acids: CASSVSGGYEQYF. The CDR3 nucleotides are TGTGCCAGCAGCGTAAGCGGAGGTTACGAGCAGTACTTC.

The V and J genes are TRBV7-2 and TRBJ2-3, with 11 bases lining up with TRBD1. The CDR3 is 15 amino acids. V shed 5 bases, J shed 8 bases, and the junction held 9 bases outside the gene matches. Per germline, CDR1 SGHTA and CDR2 FQGNSA. CDR3 protein: CASSHPQDRGLTQYF. The CDR3 bases are TGTGCCAGCAGCCACCCCCAGGACAGGGGGCTTACGCAGTATTTT. Full variable domain (remainder filled in from reference TRBV7-2 and TRBJ2-3): GAGVSQSPSNKVTEKGKDVELRCDPISGHTALYWYRQSLGQGLEFLIYFQGNSAPDKSGLPSDRFSAERTGGSVSTLTIQRTQQEDSAVYLCASSHPQDRGLTQYFGPGTRLTVL.

This clone was seen once. V gene TRBV5-1 combines with J gene TRBJ1-1, with 8 bases matching TRBD1. The CDR3 has 13 residues. The V gene's germline CDR1 is SGHRS and CDR2 YFSETQ. V lost 0 bases to trimming and J lost 7 bases; unmatched junction nucleotides: 2. CDR3 nucleotides: TGCGCCAGCAGCTTGGCAGGGGGCGGTGAAGCTTTCTTT. Its protein is CASSLAGGGEAFF.

The chain employs TRBV16 and TRBJ2-1, with 8 bases aligning to TRBD1. The germline gives CDR1 KGHSY, CDR2 FQNENV. J gave up 7 bases and V 2 bases, and 7 bases lay outside the gene matches. The CDR3 covers 15 residues. In DNA form, the CDR3 reads TGTGCCAGCAGCCAAGGGCAGGGGGCTTGGAATGAGCAGTTCTTC. Translating gives CASSQGQGAWNEQFF.

The DNA of the CDR3 is TGTGCCAGCAGTGATTGGTCTAGTGGATATGAGACCCAGTACTTC. Translating gives CASSDWSSGYETQYF. The genes are TRBV2 and TRBJ2-5; D remains unclear. Per the germline V gene, CDR1 is SNHLY and CDR2 is FYNNEI. V was shortened by 3 bases and J by 5 bases, with 16 bases between the two germline ends. The CDR3 runs to 15 residues.

In regard to this clone: At one boundary the junction diverges from the germline segment, which might be a read error. The rearrangement uses TRBV29-1 and TRBJ2-1, with 8 bases lining up with TRBD1. CDR3 length: 12 amino acids. The germline gives CDR1 SQVTM, CDR2 ANQGSEA. The CDR3 DNA reads as TGTACCTTTTGGACAGGGAACAATGAGCAGTTCTTC. Its protein product is CTFWTGNNEQFF.

The chain carries TRBV4-1 and TRBJ1-5; 7 positions agree with TRBD1. Germline assignment: CDR1 MGHRA and CDR2 YSYEKL. Trimming cost V 0 bases and J 2 bases; bases outside gene matches: 16. The CDR3 sequence is 20 residues long. The CDR3 protein is CASSQDGRGLFGIGNQPQHF. Here the CDR3 DNA reads TGCGCCAGCAGCCAAGACGGCAGGGGGTTGTTCGGGATCGGCAATCAGCCCCAGCATTTT.

This chain links TRBV7-8 with TRBJ2-1, with 10 bases matching TRBD1. After removal of 4 bases from V and 0 bases from J, the junction contained 15 bases not matched to a gene. The CDR3 extends over 20 amino acids. Per the germline V gene, CDR1 is SGHVS and CDR2 is FQNEAQ. The CDR3 sequence is CASSSTRRDRGDHSYNEQFF. Here the CDR3 DNA reads TGTGCCAGCAGCTCTACCAGGCGGGACAGGGGCGATCACTCCTACAATGAGCAGTTCTTC.

V and J are TRBV7-2 and TRBJ1-6, with D possibly matching TRBD1 (5 bases). Germline CDR1 reads SGHTA; CDR2 reads FQGNSA. The CDR3 has 15 amino acids. With 1 base removed from V and 5 bases from J, the gap between germline ends came to 9 bases. CDR3 protein: CASSLVVQDNSPLHF. CDR3 nucleotide sequence: TGTGCCAGCAGCTTAGTGGTACAGGATAATTCACCCCTCCACTTT.

The chain has TRBV5-6 and TRBJ2-1, with a tentative D call TRBD2 (5 bases). Germline V gene lookup returns CDR1 SGHDT and CDR2 YYEEEE. V was pared by 3 bases and J by 3 bases, with 13 bases between. This CDR3 is 15 amino acids long. The CDR3 sequence: CASSWGDQVYNEQFF. CDR3 sequence (DNA): TGTGCCAGCAGCTGGGGAGATCAGGTCTACAATGAGCAGTTCTTC.